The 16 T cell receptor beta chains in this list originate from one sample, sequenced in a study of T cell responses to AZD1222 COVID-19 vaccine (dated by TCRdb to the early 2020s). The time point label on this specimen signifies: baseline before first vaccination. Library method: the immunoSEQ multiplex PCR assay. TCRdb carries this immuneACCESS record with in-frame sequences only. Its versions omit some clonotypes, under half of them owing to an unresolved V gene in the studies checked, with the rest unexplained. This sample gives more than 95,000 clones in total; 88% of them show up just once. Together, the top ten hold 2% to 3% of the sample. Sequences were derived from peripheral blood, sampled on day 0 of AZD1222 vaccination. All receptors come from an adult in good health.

This chain's CDR3 is CSASGGTVDNEQFF. The CDR3 DNA reads TGCAGTGCTAGTGGGGGGACAGTGGACAATGAGCAGTTCTTC. The chain links TRBV20-1 to TRBJ2-1; possibly TRBD1 for D (7 bases). The CDR3 loop spans 14 amino acids. V lost 3 bases and J 5 bases, leaving 14 bases between the germline ends. Germline V gene sequence: CDR1 DFQATT, CDR2 SNEGSKA (reference sequence).

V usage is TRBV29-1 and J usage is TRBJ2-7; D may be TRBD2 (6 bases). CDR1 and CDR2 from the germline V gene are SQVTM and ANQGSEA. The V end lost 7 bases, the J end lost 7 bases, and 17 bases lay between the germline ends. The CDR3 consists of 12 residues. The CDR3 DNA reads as TGCAGCGCGCGGAGGGGTCTGGGGGAGCAGTACTTC. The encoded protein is CSARRGLGEQYF.

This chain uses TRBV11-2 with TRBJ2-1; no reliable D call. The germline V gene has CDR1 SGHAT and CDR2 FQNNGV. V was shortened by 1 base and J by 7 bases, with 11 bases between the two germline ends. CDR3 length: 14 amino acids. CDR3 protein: CASSLGPSVNEQFF. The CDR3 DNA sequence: TGTGCCAGCAGCTTAGGGCCCTCAGTGAATGAGCAGTTCTTC.

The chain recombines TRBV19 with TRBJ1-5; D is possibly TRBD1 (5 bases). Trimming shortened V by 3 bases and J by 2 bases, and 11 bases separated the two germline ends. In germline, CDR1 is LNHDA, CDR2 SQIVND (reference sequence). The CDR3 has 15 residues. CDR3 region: CASSILFRGNQPQHF. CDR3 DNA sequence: TGTGCCAGTAGTATTCTGTTCAGGGGCAATCAGCCCCAGCATTTT.

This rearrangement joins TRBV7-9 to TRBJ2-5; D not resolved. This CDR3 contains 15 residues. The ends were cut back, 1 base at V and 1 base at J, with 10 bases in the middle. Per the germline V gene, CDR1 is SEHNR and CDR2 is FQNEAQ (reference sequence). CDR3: CASSLVGNLQETQYF. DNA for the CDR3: TGTGCCAGCAGCTTAGTAGGAAACCTCCAAGAGACCCAGTACTTC.

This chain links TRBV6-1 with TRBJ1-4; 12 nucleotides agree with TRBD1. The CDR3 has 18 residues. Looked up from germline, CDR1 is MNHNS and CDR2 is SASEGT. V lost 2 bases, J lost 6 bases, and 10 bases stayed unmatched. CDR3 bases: TGTGCCAGCAGTGAACTGGGGACAGGGGGCGGAGGTTATGAAAAACTGTTTTTT. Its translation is CASSELGTGGGGYEKLFF.

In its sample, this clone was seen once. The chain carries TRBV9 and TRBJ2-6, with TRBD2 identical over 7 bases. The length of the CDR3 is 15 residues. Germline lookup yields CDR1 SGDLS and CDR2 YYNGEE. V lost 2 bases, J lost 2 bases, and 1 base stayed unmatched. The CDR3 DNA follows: TGTGCCAGCAGCGTTCGGGGGGCTGGGGCCAACGTCCTGACTTTC. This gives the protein CASSVRGAGANVLTF.

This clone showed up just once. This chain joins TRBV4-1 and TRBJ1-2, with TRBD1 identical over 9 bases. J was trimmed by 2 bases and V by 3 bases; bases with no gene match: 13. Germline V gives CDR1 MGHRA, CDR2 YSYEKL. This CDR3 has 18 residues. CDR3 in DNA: TGCGCCAGCAGCCAGAGGCTCGCGGGACAGGGTTTGAACTATGGCTACACCTTC. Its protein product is CASSQRLAGQGLNYGYTF.

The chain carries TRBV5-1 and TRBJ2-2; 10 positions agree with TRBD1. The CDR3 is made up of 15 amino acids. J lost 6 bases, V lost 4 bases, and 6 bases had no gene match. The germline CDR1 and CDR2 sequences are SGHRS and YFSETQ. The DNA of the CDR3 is TGCGCCAGCAGCCCTGGGACAGGGGACGCCGGGGAGCTGTTTTTT. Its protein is CASSPGTGDAGELFF.

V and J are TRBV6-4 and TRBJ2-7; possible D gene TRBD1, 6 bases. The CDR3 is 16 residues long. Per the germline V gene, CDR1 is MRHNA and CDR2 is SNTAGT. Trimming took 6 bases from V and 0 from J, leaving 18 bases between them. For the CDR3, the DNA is TGTGCCAGCAGATATGGGGGCAGGCCGAGCTCCTACGAGCAGTACTTC. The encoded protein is CASRYGGRPSSYEQYF.

Here the CDR3 reads CASSLGTGMAPDSPLHF. DNA of the CDR3: TGCGCCAGCAGCCTCGGGACAGGTATGGCTCCGGATTCACCCCTCCACTTT. The J gene is TRBJ1-6, the V gene TRBV5-1; 8 positions match TRBD1. This CDR3 contains 17 residues. V was clipped by 4 bases and J by 8 bases; unmatched bases: 14. Germline CDR1 and CDR2: SGHRS and YFSETQ.

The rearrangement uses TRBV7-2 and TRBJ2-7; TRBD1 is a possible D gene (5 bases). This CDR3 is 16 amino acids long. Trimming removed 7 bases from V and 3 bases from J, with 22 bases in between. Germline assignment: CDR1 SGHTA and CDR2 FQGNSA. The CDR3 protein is CASTQATRVGDYEQYF. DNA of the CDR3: TGTGCCAGCACCCAGGCCACCAGGGTTGGGGACTACGAGCAGTACTTC.

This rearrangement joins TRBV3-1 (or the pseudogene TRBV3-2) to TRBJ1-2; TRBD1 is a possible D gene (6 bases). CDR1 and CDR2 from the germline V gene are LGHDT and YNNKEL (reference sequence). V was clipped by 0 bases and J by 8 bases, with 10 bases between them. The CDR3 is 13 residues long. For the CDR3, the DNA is TGTGCCAGCAGCCAAGATCAGGGGAGCGGCTACACCTTC. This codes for CASSQDQGSGYTF.

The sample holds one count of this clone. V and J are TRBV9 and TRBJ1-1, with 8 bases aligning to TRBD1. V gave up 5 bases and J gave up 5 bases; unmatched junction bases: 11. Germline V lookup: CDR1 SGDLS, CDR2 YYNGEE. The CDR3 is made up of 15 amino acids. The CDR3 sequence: CASSAMTGAETEAFF. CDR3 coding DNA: TGTGCCAGCAGTGCCATGACAGGGGCGGAAACTGAAGCTTTCTTT.

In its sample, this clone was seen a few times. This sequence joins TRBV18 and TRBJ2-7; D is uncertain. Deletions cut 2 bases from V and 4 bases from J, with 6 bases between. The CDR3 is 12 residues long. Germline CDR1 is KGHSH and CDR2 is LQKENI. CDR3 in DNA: TGTGCCAGCTCACCAATCGGGTACGAGCAGTACTTC. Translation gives CASSPIGYEQYF. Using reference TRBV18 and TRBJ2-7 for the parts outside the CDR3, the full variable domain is NAGVMQNPRHLVRRRGQEARLRCSPMKGHSHVYWYRQLPEEGLKFMVYLQKENIIDESGMPKERFSAEFPKEGPSILRIQQVVRGDSAAYFCASSPIGYEQYFGPGTRLTVT.

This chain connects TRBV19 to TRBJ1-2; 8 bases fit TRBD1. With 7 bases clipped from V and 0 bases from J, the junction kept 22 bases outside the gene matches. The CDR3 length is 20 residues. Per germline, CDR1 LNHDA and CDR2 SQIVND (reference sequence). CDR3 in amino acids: CASIKTGQGLGRLANYGYTF. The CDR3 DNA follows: TGTGCCAGTATCAAAACCGGACAGGGATTGGGAAGACTAGCTAACTATGGCTACACCTTC.